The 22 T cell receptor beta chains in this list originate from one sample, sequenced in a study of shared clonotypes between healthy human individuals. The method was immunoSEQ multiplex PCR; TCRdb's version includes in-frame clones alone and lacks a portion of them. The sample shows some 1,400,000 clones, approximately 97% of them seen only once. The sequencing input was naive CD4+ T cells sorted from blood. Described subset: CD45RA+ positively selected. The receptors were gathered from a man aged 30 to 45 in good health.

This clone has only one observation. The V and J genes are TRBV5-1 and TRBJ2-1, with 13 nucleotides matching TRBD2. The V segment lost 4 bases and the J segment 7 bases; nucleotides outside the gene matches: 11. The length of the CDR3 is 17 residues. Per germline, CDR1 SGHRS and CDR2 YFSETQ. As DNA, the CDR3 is TGCGCCAGCAGCGGGGGTTTACTAGCGGGAGGGAAGAATGAGCAGTTCTTC. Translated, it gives CASSGGLLAGGKNEQFF.

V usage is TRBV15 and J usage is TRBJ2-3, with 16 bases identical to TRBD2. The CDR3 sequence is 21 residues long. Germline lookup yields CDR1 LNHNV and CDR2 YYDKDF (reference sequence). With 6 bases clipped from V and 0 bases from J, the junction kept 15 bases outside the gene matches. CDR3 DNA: TGTGCCACCAGTCAGGGACTAGCGGGAGGGCCGGGTCGCTCTAGCACAGATACGCAGTATTTT. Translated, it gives CATSQGLAGGPGRSSTDTQYF.

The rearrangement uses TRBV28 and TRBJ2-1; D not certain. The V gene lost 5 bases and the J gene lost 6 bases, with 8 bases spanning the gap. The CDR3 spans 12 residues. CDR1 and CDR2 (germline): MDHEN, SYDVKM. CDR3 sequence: CASSELSNEQFF. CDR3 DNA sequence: TGTGCCAGCAGTGAACTGAGCAATGAGCAGTTCTTC.

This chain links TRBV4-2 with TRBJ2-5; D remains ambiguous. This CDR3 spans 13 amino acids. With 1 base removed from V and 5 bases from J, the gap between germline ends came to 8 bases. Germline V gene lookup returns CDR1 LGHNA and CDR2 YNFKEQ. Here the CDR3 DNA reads TGTGCCAGCAGCCAAGGGATCTGGGAGACCCAGTACTTC. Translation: CASSQGIWETQYF.

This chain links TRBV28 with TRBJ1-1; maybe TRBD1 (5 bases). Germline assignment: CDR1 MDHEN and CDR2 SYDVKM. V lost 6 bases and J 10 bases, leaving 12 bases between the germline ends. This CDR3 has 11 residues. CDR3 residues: CASSLEGRAFF. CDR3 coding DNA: TGTGCCAGCAGCCTAGAGGGGAGAGCTTTCTTT.

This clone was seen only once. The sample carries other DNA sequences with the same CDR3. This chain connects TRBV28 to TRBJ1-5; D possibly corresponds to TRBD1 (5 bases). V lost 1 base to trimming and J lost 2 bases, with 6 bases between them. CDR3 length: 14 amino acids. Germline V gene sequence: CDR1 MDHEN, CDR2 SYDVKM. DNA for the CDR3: TGTGCCAGCAGTTTATCGGGGGGCAATCAGCCCCAGCATTTT. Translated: CASSLSGGNQPQHF.

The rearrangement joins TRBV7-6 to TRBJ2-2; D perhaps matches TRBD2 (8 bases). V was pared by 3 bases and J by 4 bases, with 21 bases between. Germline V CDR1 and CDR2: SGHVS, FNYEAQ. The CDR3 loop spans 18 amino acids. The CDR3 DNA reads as TGTGCCAGCAGCTTGTTAGCGGGGCGACAGGGAATCACCGGGGAGCTGTTTTTT. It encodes CASSLLAGRQGITGELFF.

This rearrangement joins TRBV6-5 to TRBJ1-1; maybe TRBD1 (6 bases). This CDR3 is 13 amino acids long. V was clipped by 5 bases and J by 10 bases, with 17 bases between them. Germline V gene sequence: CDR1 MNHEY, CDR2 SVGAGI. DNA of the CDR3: TGTGCCAGCAGTCCCACAGGGCTCTTGGGAGCTTTCTTT. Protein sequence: CASSPTGLLGAFF.

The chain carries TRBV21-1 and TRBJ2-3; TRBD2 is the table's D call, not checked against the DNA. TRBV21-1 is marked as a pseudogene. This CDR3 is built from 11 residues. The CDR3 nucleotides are TGTGCCCGTAGTGCGACAGATACGCAGTATTTT. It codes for CARSATDTQYF.

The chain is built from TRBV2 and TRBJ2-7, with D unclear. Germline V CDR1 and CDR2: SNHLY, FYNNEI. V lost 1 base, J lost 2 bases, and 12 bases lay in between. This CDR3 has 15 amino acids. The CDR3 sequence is CASSEGSSVTYEQYF. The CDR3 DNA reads TGTGCCAGCAGTGAAGGTAGTTCAGTCACCTACGAGCAGTACTTC.

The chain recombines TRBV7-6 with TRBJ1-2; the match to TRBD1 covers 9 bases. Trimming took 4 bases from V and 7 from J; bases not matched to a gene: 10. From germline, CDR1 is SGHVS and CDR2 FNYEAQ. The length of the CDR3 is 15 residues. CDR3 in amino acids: CASSSSTGGGGGYTF. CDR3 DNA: TGTGCCAGCAGCTCCTCGACAGGGGGGGGAGGTGGCTACACCTTC.

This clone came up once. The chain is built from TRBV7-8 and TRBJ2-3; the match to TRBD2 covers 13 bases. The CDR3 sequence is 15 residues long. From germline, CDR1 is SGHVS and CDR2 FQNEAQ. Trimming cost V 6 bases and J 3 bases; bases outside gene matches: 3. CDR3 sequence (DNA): TGTGCCAGCAGTCCACTAGCGGGAGGGACAGATACGCAGTATTTT. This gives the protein CASSPLAGGTDTQYF.

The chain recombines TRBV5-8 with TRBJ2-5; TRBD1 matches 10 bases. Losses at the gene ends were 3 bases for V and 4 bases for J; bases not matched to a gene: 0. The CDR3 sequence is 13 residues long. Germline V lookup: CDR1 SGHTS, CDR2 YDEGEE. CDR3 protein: CASSWDRGETQYF. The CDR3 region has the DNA TGTGCCAGCAGCTGGGACAGGGGAGAGACCCAGTACTTC.

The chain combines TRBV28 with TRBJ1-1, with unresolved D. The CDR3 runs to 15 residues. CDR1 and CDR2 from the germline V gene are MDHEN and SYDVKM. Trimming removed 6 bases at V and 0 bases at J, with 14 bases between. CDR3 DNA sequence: TGTGCCAGCAGCCCGTTTAAGGGTGTGAACACTGAAGCTTTCTTT. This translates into CASSPFKGVNTEAFF.

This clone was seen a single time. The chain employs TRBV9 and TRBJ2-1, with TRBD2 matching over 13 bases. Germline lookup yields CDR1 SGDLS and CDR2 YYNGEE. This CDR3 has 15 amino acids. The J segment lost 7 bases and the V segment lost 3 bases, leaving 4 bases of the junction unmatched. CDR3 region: CASSGGLAGVNEQFF. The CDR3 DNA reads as TGTGCCAGCAGCGGCGGACTAGCGGGAGTTAATGAGCAGTTCTTC. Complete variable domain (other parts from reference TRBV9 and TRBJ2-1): DSGVTQTPKHLITATGQRVTLRCSPRSGDLSVYWYQQSLDQGLQFLIQYYNGEERAKGNILERFSAQQFPDLHSELNLSSLELGDSALYFCASSGGLAGVNEQFFGPGTRLTVL.

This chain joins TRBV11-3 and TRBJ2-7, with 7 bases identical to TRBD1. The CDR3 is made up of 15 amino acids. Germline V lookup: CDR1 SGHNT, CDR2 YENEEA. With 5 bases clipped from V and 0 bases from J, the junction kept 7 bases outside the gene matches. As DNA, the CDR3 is TGTGCCAGCAGCGAGGGGGCAGGTAGCTCCTACGAGCAGTACTTC. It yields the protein CASSEGAGSSYEQYF.

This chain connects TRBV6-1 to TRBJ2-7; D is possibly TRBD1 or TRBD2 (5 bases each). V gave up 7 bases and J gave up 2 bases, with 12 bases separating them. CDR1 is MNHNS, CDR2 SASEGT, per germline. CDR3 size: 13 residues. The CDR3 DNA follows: TGTGCCAGCATAGGTTTGGGGGCCTACGAGCAGTACTTC. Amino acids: CASIGLGAYEQYF.

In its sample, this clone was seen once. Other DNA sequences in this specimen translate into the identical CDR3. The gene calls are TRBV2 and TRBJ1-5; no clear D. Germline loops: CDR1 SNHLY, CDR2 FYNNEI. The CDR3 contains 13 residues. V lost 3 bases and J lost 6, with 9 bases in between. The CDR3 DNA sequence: TGTGCCAGCAGTGAGGAGGGTGGTCAGCCCCAGCATTTT. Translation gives CASSEEGGQPQHF.

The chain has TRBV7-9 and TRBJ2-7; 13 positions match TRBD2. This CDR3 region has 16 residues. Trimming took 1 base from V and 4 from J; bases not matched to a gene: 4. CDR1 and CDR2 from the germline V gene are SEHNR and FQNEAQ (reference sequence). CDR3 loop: CASSLVRTSGSYEQYF. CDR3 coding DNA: TGTGCCAGCAGCTTAGTAAGGACTAGCGGGAGTTACGAGCAGTACTTC.

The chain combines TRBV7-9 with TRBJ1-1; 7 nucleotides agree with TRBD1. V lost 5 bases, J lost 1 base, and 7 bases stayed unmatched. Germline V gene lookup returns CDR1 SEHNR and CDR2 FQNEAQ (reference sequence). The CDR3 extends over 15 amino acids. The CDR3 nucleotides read TGTGCCAGCAGCCCAAGGGGGCAAACGAACACTGAAGCTTTCTTT. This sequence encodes CASSPRGQTNTEAFF.

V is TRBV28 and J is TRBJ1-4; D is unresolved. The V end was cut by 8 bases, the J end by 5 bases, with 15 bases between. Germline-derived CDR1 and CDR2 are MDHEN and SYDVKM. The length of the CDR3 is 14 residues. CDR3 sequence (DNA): TGTGCCAGCGGTTGGACGGCACGAAATGAAAAACTGTTTTTT. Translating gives CASGWTARNEKLFF.

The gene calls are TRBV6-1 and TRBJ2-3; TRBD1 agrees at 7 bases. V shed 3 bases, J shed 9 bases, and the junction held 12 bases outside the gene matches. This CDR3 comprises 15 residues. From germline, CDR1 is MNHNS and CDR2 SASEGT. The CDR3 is CASSEGQRVRSTQYF. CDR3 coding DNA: TGTGCCAGCAGTGAGGGACAGAGGGTCAGGAGCACGCAGTATTTT.